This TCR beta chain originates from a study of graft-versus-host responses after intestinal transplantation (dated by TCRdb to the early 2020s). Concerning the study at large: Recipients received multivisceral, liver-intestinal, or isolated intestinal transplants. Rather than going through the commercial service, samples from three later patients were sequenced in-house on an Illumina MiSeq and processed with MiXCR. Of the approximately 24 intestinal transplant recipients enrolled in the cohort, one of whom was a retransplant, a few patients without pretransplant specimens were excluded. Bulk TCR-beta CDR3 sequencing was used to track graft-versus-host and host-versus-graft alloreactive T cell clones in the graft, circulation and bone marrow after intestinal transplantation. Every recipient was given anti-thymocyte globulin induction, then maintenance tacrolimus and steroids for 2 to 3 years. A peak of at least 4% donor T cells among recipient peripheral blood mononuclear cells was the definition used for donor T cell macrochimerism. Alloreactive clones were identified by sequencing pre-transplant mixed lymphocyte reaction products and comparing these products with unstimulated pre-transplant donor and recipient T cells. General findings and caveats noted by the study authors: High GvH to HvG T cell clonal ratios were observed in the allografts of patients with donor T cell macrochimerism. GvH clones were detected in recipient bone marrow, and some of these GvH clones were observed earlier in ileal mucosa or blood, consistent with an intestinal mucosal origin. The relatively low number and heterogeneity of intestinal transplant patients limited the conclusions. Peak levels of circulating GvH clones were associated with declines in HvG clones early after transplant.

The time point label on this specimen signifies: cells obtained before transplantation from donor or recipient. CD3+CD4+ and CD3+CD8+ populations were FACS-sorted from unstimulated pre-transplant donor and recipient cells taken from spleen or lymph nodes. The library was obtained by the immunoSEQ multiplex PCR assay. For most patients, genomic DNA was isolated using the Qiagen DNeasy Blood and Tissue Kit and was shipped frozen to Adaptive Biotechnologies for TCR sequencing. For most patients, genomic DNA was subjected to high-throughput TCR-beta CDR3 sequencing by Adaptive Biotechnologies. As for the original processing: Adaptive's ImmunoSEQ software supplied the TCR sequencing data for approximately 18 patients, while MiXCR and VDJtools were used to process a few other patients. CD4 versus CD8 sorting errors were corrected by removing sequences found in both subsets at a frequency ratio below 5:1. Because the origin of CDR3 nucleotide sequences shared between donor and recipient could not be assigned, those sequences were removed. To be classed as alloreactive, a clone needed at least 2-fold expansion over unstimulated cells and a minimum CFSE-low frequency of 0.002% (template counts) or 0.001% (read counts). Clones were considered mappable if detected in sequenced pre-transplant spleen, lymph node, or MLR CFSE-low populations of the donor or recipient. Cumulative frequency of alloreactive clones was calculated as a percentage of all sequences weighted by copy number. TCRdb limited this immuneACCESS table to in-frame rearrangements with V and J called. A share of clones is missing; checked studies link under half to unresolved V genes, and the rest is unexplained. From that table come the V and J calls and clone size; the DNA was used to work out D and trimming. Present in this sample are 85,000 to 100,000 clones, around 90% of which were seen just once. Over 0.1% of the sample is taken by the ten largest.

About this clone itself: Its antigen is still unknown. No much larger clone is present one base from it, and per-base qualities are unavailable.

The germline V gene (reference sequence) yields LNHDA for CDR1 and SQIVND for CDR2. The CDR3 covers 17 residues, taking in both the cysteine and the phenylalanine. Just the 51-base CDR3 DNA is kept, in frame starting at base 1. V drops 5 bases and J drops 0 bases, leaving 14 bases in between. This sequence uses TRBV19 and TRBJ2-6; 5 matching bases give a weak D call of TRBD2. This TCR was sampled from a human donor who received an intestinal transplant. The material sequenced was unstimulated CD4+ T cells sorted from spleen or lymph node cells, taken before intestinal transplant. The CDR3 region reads CASSPDGISSGANVLTF. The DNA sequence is TGTGCCAGTAGTCCGGACGGGATAAGCTCTGGGGCCAACGTCCTGACTTTC.